This T cell receptor beta chain was identified during a study of shared clonotypes between healthy human individuals. There are 16 residues in the CDR3. Between the trimmed V and J ends, which lost 6 bases and 6 bases, there was a span of 21 bases. Germline-derived CDR1 and CDR2 are SGHRS and YFSETQ. Positive CCR7 selection of CD45RO-negative cells yielded the naive CD8 cells, and terminally differentiated effector memory CD45RA+ cells were excluded. The table came from immunoSEQ multiplex PCR; TCRdb's copy has only in-frame clones and leaves some out. The table shows more than 2 million clones, with 80% to 95% occurring only once.

The sequencing input was naive CD8+ T cells from PBMCs. The chain combines TRBV5-1 with TRBJ1-4; D possibly corresponds to TRBD1 (5 bases). The TCR originated in a young man in good health. Some clones in this sample may be carry-over from other donors' samples. This chain's CDR3 is CASTRSQDSGDEKLFF. The CDR3 DNA reads as TGCGCCAGCACCCGATCCCAGGACTCGGGGGATGAAAAACTGTTTTTT.